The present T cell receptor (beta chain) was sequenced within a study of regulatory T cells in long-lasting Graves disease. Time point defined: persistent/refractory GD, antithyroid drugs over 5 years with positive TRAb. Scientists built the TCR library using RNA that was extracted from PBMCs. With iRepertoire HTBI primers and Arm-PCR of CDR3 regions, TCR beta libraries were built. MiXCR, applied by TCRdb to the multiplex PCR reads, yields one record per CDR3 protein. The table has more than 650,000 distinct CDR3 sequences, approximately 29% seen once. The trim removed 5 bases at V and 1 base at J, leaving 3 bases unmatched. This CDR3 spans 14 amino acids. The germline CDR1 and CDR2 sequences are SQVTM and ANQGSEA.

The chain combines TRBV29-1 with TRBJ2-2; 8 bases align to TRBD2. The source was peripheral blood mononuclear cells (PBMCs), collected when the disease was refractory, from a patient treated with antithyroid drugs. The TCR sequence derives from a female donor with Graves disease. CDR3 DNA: TGCAGCGTTTGGCTAGCGGGGAACACCGGGGAGCTGTTTTTT. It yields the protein CSVWLAGNTGELFF.